One sample yielded the 25 T cell receptor beta chains listed below, sequenced in a study of PD-L1 blockade in urothelial cancer. Indicated time point: pretreatment peripheral blood. Here immunoSEQ multiplex PCR was the method, and the copy in TCRdb shows in-frame clones only, minus some. In the table there are under 95,000 clones, 70% to 90% of which are singletons. The source material was PBMCs, sampled around atezolizumab (anti-PD-L1) treatment. These receptors were collected from a man in his sixties with urothelial cancer.

The genes are TRBV27 and TRBJ1-1; possible D gene TRBD1, 6 bases. Germline V lookup: CDR1 MNHEY, CDR2 SMNVEV (reference sequence). CDR3 length equals 16 residues. V lost 5 bases and J lost 3, with 19 bases in between. For the CDR3, the DNA is TGTGCCAGCAGTGGAGGTGGAAGGGGGTGGGACACTGAAGCTTTCTTT. It is translated as CASSGGGRGWDTEAFF.

V usage is TRBV9 and J usage is TRBJ2-7; 9 bases map to TRBD1. Germline V CDR1 and CDR2: SGDLS, YYNGEE. The CDR3 covers 18 residues. V trimming: 0 bases; J trimming: 6 bases; junction bases outside the gene matches: 16. The CDR3 DNA reads as TGTGCCAGCAGCGTAGTTCCAGCGGTGGGGACAGGGTCAGCCGAGCAGTACTTC. This encodes CASSVVPAVGTGSAEQYF.

This rearrangement joins TRBV5-5 to TRBJ2-5, with 8 nucleotides matching TRBD2. This CDR3 is 16 amino acids long. V shed 5 bases and J 2 bases; nucleotides not matched to a gene: 11. Per germline, CDR1 SGHKS and CDR2 YYEKEE (reference sequence). CDR3 nucleotide sequence: TGTGCCAGCAGTTTAGGATACGGGAGGGGGCAAGAGACCCAGTACTTC. Its translation: CASSLGYGRGQETQYF.

J is TRBJ1-1 and V is TRBV29-1, with D possibly TRBD1 on 6 matching bases. The CDR3 covers 13 residues. Trimming took off 4 bases at V and 1 base at J, with 10 bases between the two ends. The V gene's germline CDR1 is SQVTM and CDR2 ANQGSEA. CDR3 region: CSVGLQGNTEAFF. The CDR3 nucleotides are TGCAGCGTTGGCCTACAGGGGAACACTGAAGCTTTCTTT.

The chain has TRBV11-2 and TRBJ1-6; D might be TRBD1 (6 bases). The CDR3 runs to 17 residues. Germline assignment: CDR1 SGHAT and CDR2 FQNNGV. Trimming removed 5 bases from V and 5 bases from J, with 19 bases in between. As DNA, the CDR3 is TGTGCCAGCAGCACTCTTTATCAGGGGAGCAATAATTCACCCCTCCACTTT. It is translated as CASSTLYQGSNNSPLHF.

This sequence joins TRBV5-1 and TRBJ2-3, with 10 positions matching TRBD2. Trimming cost V 2 bases and J 5 bases; bases outside gene matches: 5. The CDR3 has 15 amino acids. The germline V gene encodes CDR1 SGHRS and CDR2 YFSETQ. This CDR3 is CASSFQRGGQDTQYF. The CDR3 DNA reads TGCGCCAGCAGCTTCCAGCGGGGGGGCCAAGATACGCAGTATTTT.

In DNA form, the CDR3 reads TGTGCCAGCAGCAGTTCACAGGGGATGATTGAGCAGTACTTC. This codes for CASSSSQGMIEQYF. The chain couples TRBV7-6 to TRBJ2-7; 7 positions match TRBD1. CDR1 SGHVS and CDR2 FNYEAQ come from the germline V gene. The CDR3 is 14 residues long. V shed 5 bases, J shed 7 bases, and the junction held 11 bases outside the gene matches. Together with reference TRBV7-6 and TRBJ2-7, the CDR3 gives the full variable domain: GAGVSQSPRYKVTKRGQDVALRCDPISGHVSLYWYRQALGQGPEFLTYFNYEAQQDKSGLPNDRFSAERPEGSISTLTIQRTEQRDSAMYRCASSSSQGMIEQYFGPGTRLTVT.

The genes are TRBV4-2 and TRBJ2-3, with TRBD1 matching 10 bases. The germline gives CDR1 LGHNA, CDR2 YNFKEQ. This CDR3 spans 15 amino acids. V lost 6 bases to trimming and J lost 2 bases; unmatched junction nucleotides: 5. In nucleotides, the CDR3 is TGTGCCAGCAGACCCGGGACAGGGGTCACAGATACGCAGTATTTT. This gives the protein CASRPGTGVTDTQYF.

This chain joins TRBV29-1 and TRBJ2-3; D is ambiguous. CDR1 and CDR2 from the germline V gene are SQVTM and ANQGSEA. The CDR3 spans 13 residues. Trimming took off 4 bases at V and 1 base at J, with 9 bases between the two ends. The CDR3 here is CSVAATGTDTQYF. CDR3 nucleotide sequence: TGCAGCGTTGCCGCCACAGGCACAGATACGCAGTATTTT.

The chain joins TRBV5-6 to TRBJ1-1, with D unclear. The CDR3 contains 13 residues. Trimming cost V 2 bases and J 1 base, with 6 bases left between them. CDR1 and CDR2 from the germline V gene are SGHDT and YYEEEE. The CDR3: CASSFGENTEAFF. CDR3 sequence (DNA): TGTGCCAGCAGCTTCGGAGAGAACACTGAAGCTTTCTTT.

The chain couples TRBV5-1 to TRBJ1-2; tentative D call: TRBD1 (5 bases). The CDR3 loop spans 12 amino acids. Trimming shortened V by 4 bases and J by 7 bases, and 11 bases separated the two germline ends. CDR1 is SGHRS and CDR2 is YFSETQ in the germline V gene. As DNA, the CDR3 is TGCGCCAGCAGCATGGATCAGGGTGGCTACACCTTC. It is translated as CASSMDQGGYTF.

The CDR3 DNA reads TGTGCCATCAGTCAGACAGGGTTCGATGAGCAGTTCTTC. Encoded protein: CAISQTGFDEQFF. This chain joins TRBV10-3 and TRBJ2-1; TRBD1 matches 7 bases. CDR1 and CDR2 (germline): ENHRY, SYGVKD. After removal of 5 bases from V and 8 bases from J, the junction contained 6 bases not matched to a gene. The CDR3 runs 13 residues.

V gene TRBV30 combines with J gene TRBJ2-1; 10 bases match TRBD2. The V gene end was trimmed by 1 base and the J gene end by 2 bases; junction bases not matched to a gene: 8. The CDR3 covers 17 residues. Germline CDR1 GTSNPN, CDR2 SVGIG (reference sequence). This CDR3 reads CAWSERGGLAAYNEQFF. The CDR3, as DNA: TGTGCCTGGAGTGAGAGGGGAGGACTAGCGGCCTACAATGAGCAGTTCTTC.

This clone was seen a handful of times. This chain uses TRBV4-2 with TRBJ1-4, with a weak D call TRBD1 (5 bases). Per the germline V gene, CDR1 is LGHNA and CDR2 is YNFKEQ. The CDR3 runs 15 residues. V lost 4 bases, J lost 8 bases, and 17 bases lay in between. In DNA form, the CDR3 reads TGTGCCAGCAGCCCTGTATGGGGCGTTGCGGAAAAACTGTTTTTT. It specifies CASSPVWGVAEKLFF.

V and J are TRBV7-3 and TRBJ2-2; possibly TRBD1 for D (5 bases). This CDR3 comprises 16 residues. Germline CDR1 SGHTA, CDR2 FQGTGA. Trimming removed 5 bases at V and 4 bases at J, with 17 bases between. In DNA, the CDR3 is TGTGCCAGCAGCCAACTCCCCAGGGCGACCACCGGGGAGCTGTTTTTT. Translation gives CASSQLPRATTGELFF.

The V gene is TRBV11-3, the J gene TRBJ1-2, with TRBD1 matching 8 bases. This CDR3 contains 16 residues. The V segment lost 5 bases and the J segment 3 bases; nucleotides outside the gene matches: 11. CDR1 is SGHNT and CDR2 is YENEEA in the germline V gene. The CDR3 sequence: CASSTSTTGGDYGYTF. The CDR3 DNA is TGTGCCAGCAGCACATCAACCACAGGGGGGGACTATGGCTACACCTTC.

The V gene is TRBV6-5, the J gene TRBJ2-3; D possibly corresponds to TRBD2 (6 bases). The CDR3 runs to 15 residues. Trimming shortened V by 8 bases and J by 2 bases, and 17 bases separated the two germline ends. Germline CDR1 and CDR2: MNHEY and SVGAGI. In DNA form, the CDR3 reads TGTGCCAGCGGAACCGGGACTCTCCCCACAGATACGCAGTATTTT. Translation gives CASGTGTLPTDTQYF.

This chain joins TRBV29-1 and TRBJ2-3, with a possible D match to TRBD2 (6 bases). CDR1 is SQVTM, CDR2 ANQGSEA, per germline. The V end lost 6 bases, the J end lost 3 bases, and 19 bases lay between the germline ends. CDR3 length equals 15 residues. CDR3 DNA sequence: TGCAGCGTCGGCCTGAGCGGGCAGTTGACAGATACGCAGTATTTT. Protein sequence: CSVGLSGQLTDTQYF.

The chain is built from TRBV9 and TRBJ2-7, with 9 bases identical to TRBD1. Trimming took 4 bases from V and 4 from J; bases not matched to a gene: 9. The CDR3 covers 15 residues. Germline values: CDR1 SGDLS, CDR2 YYNGEE. CDR3 sequence reads: CASSPFTGGAYEQYF. CDR3 nucleotide sequence: TGTGCCAGCAGCCCCTTTACAGGGGGCGCTTACGAGCAGTACTTC.

This chain joins TRBV28 and TRBJ1-3, with 10 bases aligning to TRBD1. CDR3 size: 17 residues. Germline assignment: CDR1 MDHEN and CDR2 SYDVKM. V was pared by 1 base and J by 4 bases, with 7 bases of the junction left unmatched. CDR3 DNA: TGTGCCAGCAGTTTATCGACAGGGGGCGCTCGAGGAAACACCATATATTTT. Protein sequence: CASSLSTGGARGNTIYF.

The rearrangement uses TRBV7-6 and TRBJ2-7; D is uncertain. Trimming pared 5 bases from V and 0 bases from J, leaving 17 bases between. Germline values: CDR1 SGHVS, CDR2 FNYEAQ. This CDR3 spans 16 amino acids. The CDR3 DNA follows: TGTGCCAGCAGCATTGGTGGGCTCGTGGGCTCCTACGAGCAGTACTTC. This translates into CASSIGGLVGSYEQYF.

This chain links TRBV28 with TRBJ1-2, with 9 bases identical to TRBD1. Trimming cost V 6 bases and J 3 bases; bases outside gene matches: 8. The CDR3 consists of 15 residues. Germline V lookup: CDR1 MDHEN, CDR2 SYDVKM. CDR3 DNA sequence: TGTGCCAGCAGCAGTCCGGGACAGGGAGACTATGGCTACACCTTC. Its protein product is CASSSPGQGDYGYTF.

This rearrangement joins TRBV30 to TRBJ1-2; perhaps TRBD1 as D (6 bases). Trimming removed 2 bases from V and 5 bases from J, with 18 bases in between. The CDR3 is 15 residues long. Germline values: CDR1 GTSNPN, CDR2 SVGIG (reference sequence). The CDR3 DNA follows: TGTGCCTGGAGTCCCTGGACAGAAGTATTTTATGGCTACACCTTC. It encodes CAWSPWTEVFYGYTF. Full variable domain (rest looked up from reference TRBV30 and TRBJ1-2): SQTIHQWPATLVQPVGSPLSLECTVEGTSNPNLYWYRQAAGRGLQLLFYSVGIGQISSEVPQNLSASRPQDRQFILSSKKLLLSDSGFYLCAWSPWTEVFYGYTFGSGTRLTVV.

CDR3 region: CASSQWVTGTSGTARYEQFF. The CDR3 coding sequence is TGCGCCAGCAGCCAATGGGTGACCGGGACTAGCGGGACCGCCCGATACGAGCAGTTCTTC. The V call is TRBV4-3, the J call TRBJ2-1; 13 bases align to TRBD2. CDR3 length: 20 residues. J was trimmed by 10 bases and V by 2 bases; bases with no gene match: 20. Germline V gene sequence: CDR1 LGHNA, CDR2 YSLEER.

The chain is built from TRBV27 and TRBJ2-3; the D is unclear. The CDR3 loop spans 14 amino acids. Between the trimmed V and J ends, which lost 2 bases and 0 bases, there was a span of 6 bases. Looked up from germline, CDR1 is MNHEY and CDR2 is SMNVEV (reference sequence). In DNA, the CDR3 is TGTGCCAGCAGTTTAGCGGAGAGCACAGATACGCAGTATTTT. Translated, it gives CASSLAESTDTQYF.